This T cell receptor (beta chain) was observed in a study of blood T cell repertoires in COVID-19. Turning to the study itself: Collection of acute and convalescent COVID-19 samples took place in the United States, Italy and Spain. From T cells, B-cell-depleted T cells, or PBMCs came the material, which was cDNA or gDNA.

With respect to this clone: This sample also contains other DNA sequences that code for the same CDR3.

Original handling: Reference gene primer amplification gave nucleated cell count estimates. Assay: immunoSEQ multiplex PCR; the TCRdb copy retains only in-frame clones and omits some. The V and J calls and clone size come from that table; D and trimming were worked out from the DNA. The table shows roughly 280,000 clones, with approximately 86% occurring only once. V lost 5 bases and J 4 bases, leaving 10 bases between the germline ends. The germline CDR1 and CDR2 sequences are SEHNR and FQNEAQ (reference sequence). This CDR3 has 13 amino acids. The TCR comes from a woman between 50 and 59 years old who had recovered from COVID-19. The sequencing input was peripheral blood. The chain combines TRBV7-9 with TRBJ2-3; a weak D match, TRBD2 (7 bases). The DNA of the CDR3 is TGTGCCAGCAGCCCGCGGGGGCCAGATACGCAGTATTTT. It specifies CASSPRGPDTQYF.